Here is one T cell receptor (beta chain) with its context. What it binds is not known. This specimen comes from a study of blood T cells in healthy people across ages. It was with a sample-barcoded 5' primer and a J-beta primer mix that a second PCR of roughly 7 to 12 cycles was run. MiXCR was run by TCRdb on the 5' RACE reads, yielding one entry per CDR3 protein. The table has fewer than 800,000 distinct CDR3 sequences, roughly 49% seen once. Study-wide results and caveats: Diversity was higher, and naive CD4+ cells more numerous, in long-lived donors than in aged donors.

Drawn from each donor were ten milliliters of peripheral blood. This sequence was found in a woman aged 60-70 years in good health. Sequencing used blood.

The CDR3 nucleotides are TGTGCCAGCAGTGCGCGCTGGGGACTAGCGGGAGGAAGAGACATTCAGTACTTC. Protein: CASSARWGLAGGRDIQYF. V usage is TRBV2 and J usage is TRBJ2-4; 15 nucleotides agree with TRBD2. The CDR3 length is 18 residues. Germline V gene lookup returns CDR1 SNHLY and CDR2 FYNNEI. V dropped 4 bases and J dropped 8; count of bases not matched to a gene: 12.